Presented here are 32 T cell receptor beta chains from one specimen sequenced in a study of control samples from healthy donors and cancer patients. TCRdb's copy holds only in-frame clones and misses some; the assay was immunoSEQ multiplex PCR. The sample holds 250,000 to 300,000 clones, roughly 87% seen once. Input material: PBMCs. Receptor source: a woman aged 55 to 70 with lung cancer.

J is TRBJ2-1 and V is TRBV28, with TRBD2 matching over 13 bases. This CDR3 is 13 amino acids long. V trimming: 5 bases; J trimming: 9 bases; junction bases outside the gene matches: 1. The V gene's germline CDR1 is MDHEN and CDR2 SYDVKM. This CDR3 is CASSGLAGVEQFF. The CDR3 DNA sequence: TGTGCCAGCAGTGGACTAGCGGGAGTTGAGCAGTTCTTC.

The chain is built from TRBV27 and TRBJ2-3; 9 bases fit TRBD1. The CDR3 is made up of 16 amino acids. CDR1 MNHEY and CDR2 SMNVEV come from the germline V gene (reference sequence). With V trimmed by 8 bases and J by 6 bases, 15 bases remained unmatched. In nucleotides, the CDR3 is TGTGCCAGCCGTACCGGGACAGGGTGGCCCCCTGATACGCAGTATTTT. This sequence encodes CASRTGTGWPPDTQYF.

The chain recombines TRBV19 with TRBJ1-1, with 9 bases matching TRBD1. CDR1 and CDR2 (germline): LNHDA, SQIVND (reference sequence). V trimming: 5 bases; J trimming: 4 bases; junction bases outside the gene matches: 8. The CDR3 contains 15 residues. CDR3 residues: CASSATGGAFTEAFF. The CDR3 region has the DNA TGTGCCAGTAGTGCCACAGGGGGCGCGTTCACTGAAGCTTTCTTT. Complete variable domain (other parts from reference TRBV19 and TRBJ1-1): DGGITQSPKYLFRKEGQNVTLSCEQNLNHDAMYWYRQDPGQGLRLIYYSQIVNDFQKGDIAEGYSVSREKKESFPLTVTSAQKNPTAFYLCASSATGGAFTEAFFGQGTRLTVV.

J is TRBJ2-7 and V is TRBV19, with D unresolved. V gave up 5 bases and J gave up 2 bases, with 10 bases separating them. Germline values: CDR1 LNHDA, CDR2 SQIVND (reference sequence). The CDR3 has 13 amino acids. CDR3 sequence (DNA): TGTGCCAGTAGTCCTACACCTACCTACGAGCAGTACTTC. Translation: CASSPTPTYEQYF.

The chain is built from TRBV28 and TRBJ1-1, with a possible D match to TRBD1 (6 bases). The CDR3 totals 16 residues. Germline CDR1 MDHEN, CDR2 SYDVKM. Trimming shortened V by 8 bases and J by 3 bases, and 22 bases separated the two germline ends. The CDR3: CASRPPGALGDTEAFF. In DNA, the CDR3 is TGTGCCAGCCGACCTCCAGGGGCTCTGGGGGACACTGAAGCTTTCTTT.

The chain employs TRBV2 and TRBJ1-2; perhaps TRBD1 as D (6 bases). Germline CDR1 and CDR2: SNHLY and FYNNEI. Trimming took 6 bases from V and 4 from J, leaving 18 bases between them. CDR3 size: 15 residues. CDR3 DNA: TGTGCCAGCAGCCTGGACAGCAACCCCTCCTATGGCTACACCTTC. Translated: CASSLDSNPSYGYTF.

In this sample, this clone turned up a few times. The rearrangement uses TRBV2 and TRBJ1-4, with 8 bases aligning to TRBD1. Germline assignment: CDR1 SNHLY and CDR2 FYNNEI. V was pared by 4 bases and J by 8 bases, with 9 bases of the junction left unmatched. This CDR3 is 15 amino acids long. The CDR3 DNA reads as TGTGCCAGCAGTGTCACAGGGGGTATAGGAGAAAAACTGTTTTTT. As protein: CASSVTGGIGEKLFF.

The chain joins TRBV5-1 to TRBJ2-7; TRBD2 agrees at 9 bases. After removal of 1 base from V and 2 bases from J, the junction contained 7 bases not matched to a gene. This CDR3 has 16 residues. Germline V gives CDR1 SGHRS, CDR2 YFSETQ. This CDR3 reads CASSLPPAGGAYEQYF. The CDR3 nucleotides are TGCGCCAGCAGCTTGCCCCCAGCGGGAGGTGCCTACGAGCAGTACTTC.

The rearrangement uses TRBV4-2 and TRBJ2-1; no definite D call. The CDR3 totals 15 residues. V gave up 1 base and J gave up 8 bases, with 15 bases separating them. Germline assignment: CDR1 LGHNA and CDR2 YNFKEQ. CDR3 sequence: CASSQVKASSDEQFF. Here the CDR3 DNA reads TGTGCCAGCAGCCAAGTAAAAGCGTCCTCGGATGAGCAGTTCTTC.

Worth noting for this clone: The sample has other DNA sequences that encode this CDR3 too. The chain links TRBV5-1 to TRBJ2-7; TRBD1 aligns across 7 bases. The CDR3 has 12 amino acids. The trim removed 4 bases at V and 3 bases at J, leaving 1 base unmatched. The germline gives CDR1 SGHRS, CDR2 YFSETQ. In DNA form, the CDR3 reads TGCGCCAGCAGCCGGGACAGCTACGAGCAGTACTTC. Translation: CASSRDSYEQYF.

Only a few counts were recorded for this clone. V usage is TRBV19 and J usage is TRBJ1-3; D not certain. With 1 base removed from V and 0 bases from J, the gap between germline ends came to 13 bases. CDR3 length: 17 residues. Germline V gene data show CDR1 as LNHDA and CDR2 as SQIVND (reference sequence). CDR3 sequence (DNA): TGTGCCAGTAGTATAGGCTCTCTACGTCACTCTGGAAACACCATATATTTT. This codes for CASSIGSLRHSGNTIYF.

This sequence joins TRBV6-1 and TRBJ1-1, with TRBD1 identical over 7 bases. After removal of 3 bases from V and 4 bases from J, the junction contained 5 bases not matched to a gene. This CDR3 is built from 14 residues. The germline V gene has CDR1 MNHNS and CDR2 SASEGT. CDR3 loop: CASSETRGSTEAFF. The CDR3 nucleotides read TGTGCCAGCAGTGAGACCAGGGGGTCCACTGAAGCTTTCTTT.

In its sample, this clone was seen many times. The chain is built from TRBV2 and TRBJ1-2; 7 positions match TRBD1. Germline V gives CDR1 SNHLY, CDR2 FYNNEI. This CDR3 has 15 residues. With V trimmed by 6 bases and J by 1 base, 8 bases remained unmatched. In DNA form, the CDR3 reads TGTGCCAGCAGGAAAGGACGACAGGGTAACTATGGCTACACCTTC. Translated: CASRKGRQGNYGYTF.

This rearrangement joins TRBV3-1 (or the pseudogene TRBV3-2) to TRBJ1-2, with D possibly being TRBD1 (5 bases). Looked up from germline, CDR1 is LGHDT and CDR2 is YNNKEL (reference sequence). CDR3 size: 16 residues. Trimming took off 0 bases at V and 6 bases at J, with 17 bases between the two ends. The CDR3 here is CASSQDRSQGRNGYTF. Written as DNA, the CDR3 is TGTGCCAGCAGCCAAGATCGGAGTCAGGGAAGGAATGGCTACACCTTC.

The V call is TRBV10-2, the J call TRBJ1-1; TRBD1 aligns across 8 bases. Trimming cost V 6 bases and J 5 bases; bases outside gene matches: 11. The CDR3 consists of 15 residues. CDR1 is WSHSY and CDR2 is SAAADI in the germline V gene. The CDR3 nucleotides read TGCGCCAGCAGGATTGCAGGGGGCGCAGGGACTGAAGCTTTCTTT. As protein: CASRIAGGAGTEAFF.

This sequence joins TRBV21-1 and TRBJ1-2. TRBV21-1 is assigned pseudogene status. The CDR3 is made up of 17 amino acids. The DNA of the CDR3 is TGTGCCAGCAGCAAAGACGGGGCCGCGACACTTAACTATGGCTACACCTTC. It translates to CASSKDGAATLNYGYTF.

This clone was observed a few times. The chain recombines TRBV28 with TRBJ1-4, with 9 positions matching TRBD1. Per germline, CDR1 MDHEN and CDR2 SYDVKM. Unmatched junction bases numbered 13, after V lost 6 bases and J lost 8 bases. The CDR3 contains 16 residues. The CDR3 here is CASSLPQGARGEKLFF. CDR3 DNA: TGTGCCAGCAGCCTCCCACAGGGGGCGCGTGGGGAAAAACTGTTTTTT.

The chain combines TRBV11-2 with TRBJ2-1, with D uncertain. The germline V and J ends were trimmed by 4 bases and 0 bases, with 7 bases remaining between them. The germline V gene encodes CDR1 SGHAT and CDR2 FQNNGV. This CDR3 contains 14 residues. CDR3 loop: CASSYRSSYNEQFF. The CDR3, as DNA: TGTGCCAGCAGCTATCGGAGCTCCTACAATGAGCAGTTCTTC.

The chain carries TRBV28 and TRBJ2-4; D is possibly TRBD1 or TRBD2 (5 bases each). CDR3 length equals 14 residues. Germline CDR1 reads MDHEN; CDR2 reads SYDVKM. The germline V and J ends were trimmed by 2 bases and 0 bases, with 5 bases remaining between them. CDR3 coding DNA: TGTGCCAGCAGTTTAGGGGGAGCCAAAAACATTCAGTACTTC. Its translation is CASSLGGAKNIQYF. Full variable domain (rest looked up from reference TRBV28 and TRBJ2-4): DVKVTQSSRYLVKRTGEKVFLECVQDMDHENMFWYRQDPGLGLRLIYFSYDVKMKEKGDIPEGYSVSREKKERFSLILESASTNQTSMYLCASSLGGAKNIQYFGAGTRLSVL.

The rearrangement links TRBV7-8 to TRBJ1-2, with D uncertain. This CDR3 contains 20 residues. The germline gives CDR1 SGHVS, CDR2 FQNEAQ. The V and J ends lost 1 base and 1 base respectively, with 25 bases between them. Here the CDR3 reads CASSLEAVGLDSHHNYGYTF. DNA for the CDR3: TGTGCCAGCAGCTTAGAAGCAGTCGGGCTTGATTCACACCATAACTATGGCTACACCTTC.

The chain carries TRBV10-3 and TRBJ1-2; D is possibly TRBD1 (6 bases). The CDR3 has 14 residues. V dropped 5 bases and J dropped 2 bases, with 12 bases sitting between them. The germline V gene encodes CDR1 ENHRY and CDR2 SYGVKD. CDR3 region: CAISQMGGNYGYTF. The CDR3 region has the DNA TGTGCCATCAGTCAGATGGGGGGCAACTATGGCTACACCTTC.

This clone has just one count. The CDR3 is CASSLVAGPPYNEQFF. CDR3 coding DNA: TGCGCCAGCAGCTTGGTAGCGGGGCCCCCTTACAATGAGCAGTTCTTC. The chain links TRBV5-1 to TRBJ2-1; 8 nucleotides align to TRBD2. The ends lost 0 bases at V and 4 bases at J; junction bases unmatched: 6. The germline V gene encodes CDR1 SGHRS and CDR2 YFSETQ. The CDR3 spans 16 residues.

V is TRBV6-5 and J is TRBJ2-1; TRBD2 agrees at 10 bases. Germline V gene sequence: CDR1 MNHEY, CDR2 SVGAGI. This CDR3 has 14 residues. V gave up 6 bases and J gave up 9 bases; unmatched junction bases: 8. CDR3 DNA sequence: TGTGCCAGCAGGAATAGCGGGGGGTTTGGTGAGCAGTTCTTC. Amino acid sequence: CASRNSGGFGEQFF.

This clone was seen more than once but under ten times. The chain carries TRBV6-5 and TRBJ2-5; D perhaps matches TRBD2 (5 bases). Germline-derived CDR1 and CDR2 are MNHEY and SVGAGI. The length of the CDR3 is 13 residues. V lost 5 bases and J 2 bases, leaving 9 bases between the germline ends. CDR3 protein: CASSPWEQETQYF. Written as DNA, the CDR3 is TGTGCCAGCAGTCCCTGGGAGCAAGAGACCCAGTACTTC.

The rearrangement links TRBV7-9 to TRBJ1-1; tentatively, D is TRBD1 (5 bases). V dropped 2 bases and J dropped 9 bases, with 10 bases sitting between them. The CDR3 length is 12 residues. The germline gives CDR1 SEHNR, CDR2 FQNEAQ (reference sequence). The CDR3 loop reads CASSLWDPQAFF. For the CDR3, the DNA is TGTGCCAGCAGCTTATGGGACCCCCAAGCTTTCTTT.

The CDR3 here is CAMRERGAFTDTQYF. The DNA of the CDR3 is TGTGCCATGCGAGAGCGGGGGGCATTTACAGATACGCAGTATTTT. This chain links TRBV2 with TRBJ2-3; 9 nucleotides match TRBD2. The junction had 11 bases not matched to a gene; V was cut back by 10 bases and J by 3 bases. Germline CDR1 and CDR2: SNHLY and FYNNEI. This CDR3 has 15 residues.

The CDR3 DNA reads TGTGCCAGCAGCCAAGGGTCCGGGACAGGGACCACCGGGGAGCTGTTTTTT. Translated, it gives CASSQGSGTGTTGELFF. The J gene is TRBJ2-2, the V gene TRBV11-3, with 9 bases aligning to TRBD1. J was trimmed by 4 bases and V by 5 bases; bases with no gene match: 11. CDR3 size: 17 residues. Germline-derived CDR1 and CDR2 are SGHNT and YENEEA.

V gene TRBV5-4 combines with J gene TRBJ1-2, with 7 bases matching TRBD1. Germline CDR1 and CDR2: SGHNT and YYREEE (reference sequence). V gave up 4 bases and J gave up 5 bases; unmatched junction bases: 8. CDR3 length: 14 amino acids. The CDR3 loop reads CASSLGGQRYGYTF. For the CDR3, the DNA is TGTGCCAGCAGCCTGGGGGGACAGAGATATGGCTACACCTTC.

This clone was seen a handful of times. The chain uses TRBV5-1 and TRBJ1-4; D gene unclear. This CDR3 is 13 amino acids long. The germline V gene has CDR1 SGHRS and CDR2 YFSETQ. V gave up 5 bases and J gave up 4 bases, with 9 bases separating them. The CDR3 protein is CASSVSLNEKLFF. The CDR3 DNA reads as TGCGCCAGCAGTGTCAGCCTTAATGAAAAACTGTTTTTT.

The CDR3 DNA reads as TGTGCCATCAGTGACAGCCTCAATCAGCCCCAGCATTTT. This translates into CAISDSLNQPQHF. The gene calls are TRBV10-3 and TRBJ1-5; D not certain. Germline V gives CDR1 ENHRY, CDR2 SYGVKD. The CDR3 has 13 amino acids. Trimming removed 3 bases from V and 3 bases from J, with 6 bases in between.

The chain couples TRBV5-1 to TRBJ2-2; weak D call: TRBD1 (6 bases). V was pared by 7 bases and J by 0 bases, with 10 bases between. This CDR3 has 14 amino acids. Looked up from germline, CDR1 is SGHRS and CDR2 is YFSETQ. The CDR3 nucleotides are TGCGCCAGCCGTGGGGACACGAACACCGGGGAGCTGTTTTTT. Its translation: CASRGDTNTGELFF.

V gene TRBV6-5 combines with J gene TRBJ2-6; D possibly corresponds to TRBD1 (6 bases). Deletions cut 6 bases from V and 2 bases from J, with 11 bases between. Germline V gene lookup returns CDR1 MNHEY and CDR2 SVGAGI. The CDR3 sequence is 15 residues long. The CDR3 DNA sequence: TGTGCCAGCAGCCAACAGGGAGCTGGGGCCAACGTCCTGACTTTC. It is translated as CASSQQGAGANVLTF.